The 24 T cell receptor beta chains below come from one sample, sequenced in a study of identical twins. Each CDR3 protein is one row after TCRdb ran MiXCR on the 5' RACE reads. In the table there are 690,000 or so distinct CDR3 sequences, around 5.7% of which are singletons. The sample taken for sequencing was naive T cells sorted from blood. The receptors here all came from a man in his late teens or twenties in good health.

Many counts were recorded for this clonotype. J is TRBJ2-1 and V is TRBV12-3 or TRBV12-4; D unclear. The CDR3 contains 15 residues. V was clipped by 3 bases and J by 5 bases, with 14 bases between them. The DNA for the CDR3 is TGTGCCAGCAGTTTCTCGTATGGGAACCACAATGAGCAGTTCTTC. Its protein is CASSFSYGNHNEQFF.

The chain recombines TRBV18 with TRBJ2-7; D remains unclear. This CDR3 has 16 amino acids. Trimming removed 2 bases at V and 0 bases at J, with 14 bases between. Germline V gene data show CDR1 as KGHSH and CDR2 as LQKENI. CDR3 coding DNA: TGTGCCAGCTCACCAGTTTCGGCCCGAAGCTCCTACGAGCAGTACTTC. Translating gives CASSPVSARSSYEQYF.

This clonotype came up a few times. CDR3 in DNA: TGTGCCAGCAGCCGAGGACAGGGGAAGTACAATGAGCAGTTCTTC. Its translation: CASSRGQGKYNEQFF. The chain combines TRBV7-2 with TRBJ2-1; 9 bases align to TRBD1. Germline CDR1 is SGHTA and CDR2 is FQGNSA. CDR3 length: 15 amino acids. V was clipped by 5 bases and J by 4 bases; unmatched bases: 6.

The chain's CDR3 is CASSPTTGTNTGELFF. CDR3 DNA: TGTGCCAGCAGCCCTACAACTGGGACGAACACCGGGGAGCTGTTTTTT. The chain uses TRBV7-6 and TRBJ2-2; unclear D gene. Trimming stripped 5 bases from V and 0 bases from J, with 13 bases between. The V gene's germline CDR1 is SGHVS and CDR2 FNYEAQ. The CDR3 is made up of 16 amino acids.

The J gene is TRBJ1-1, the V gene TRBV18, with D possibly TRBD1 on 5 matching bases. The CDR3 contains 14 residues. Germline V CDR1 and CDR2: KGHSH, LQKENI. The germline V and J ends were trimmed by 3 bases and 6 bases, with 14 bases remaining between them. CDR3 region: CASSPRDLPPEAFF. The CDR3, as DNA: TGTGCCAGCTCACCCAGGGACCTCCCCCCTGAAGCTTTCTTT.

V gene TRBV9 combines with J gene TRBJ2-5; 10 nucleotides line up with TRBD2. V shed 4 bases and J 4 bases; nucleotides not matched to a gene: 10. Germline CDR1 and CDR2: SGDLS and YYNGEE. The length of the CDR3 is 16 residues. CDR3 in DNA: TGTGCCAGCAGCCTCTCGGGAGCGGGAGGGCGAGAGACCCAGTACTTC. The encoded protein is CASSLSGAGGRETQYF.

This clonotype was observed a handful of times. The CDR3 sequence: CASSLVSGRRIDTQYF. The CDR3 nucleotides read TGTGCCAGCAGCTTAGTTAGCGGGAGAAGGATAGATACGCAGTATTTT. The V call is TRBV7-2, the J call TRBJ2-3, with TRBD2 matching 9 bases. Unmatched junction bases numbered 7, after V lost 1 base and J lost 5 bases. Germline loops: CDR1 SGHTA, CDR2 FQGNSA. The CDR3 has 16 amino acids.

The chain employs TRBV6-6 and TRBJ2-5; TRBD1 might be the D (6 bases). CDR1 is MNHNY and CDR2 is SVGAGI in the germline V gene (reference sequence). This CDR3 has 13 amino acids. Trimming took off 7 bases at V and 3 bases at J, with 12 bases between the two ends. The CDR3 coding sequence is TGTGCCAGCATCTCAACAGGGAAAGAGACCCAGTACTTC. It codes for CASISTGKETQYF.

V usage is TRBV28 and J usage is TRBJ1-2; D is uncertain. Germline V gene lookup returns CDR1 MDHEN and CDR2 SYDVKM. This CDR3 comprises 13 residues. Trimming took off 4 bases at V and 1 base at J, with 7 bases between the two ends. The CDR3 loop reads CASSYSFNYGYTF. The CDR3 region has the DNA TGTGCCAGCAGTTACAGCTTTAACTATGGCTACACCTTC.

This clonotype was picked up many times. The J gene is TRBJ2-1, the V gene TRBV12-3 or TRBV12-4; 9 bases agree with TRBD2. The CDR3 is 17 residues long. V dropped 5 bases and J dropped 1; count of bases not matched to a gene: 9. The CDR3 DNA sequence: TGTGCCAGCAGTGGGCTAGCGGGGCCAATATCCTACAATGAGCAGTTCTTC. Amino acid sequence: CASSGLAGPISYNEQFF.

J is TRBJ2-7 and V is TRBV7-3; D is perhaps TRBD2 (6 bases). CDR3 size: 16 residues. Germline-derived CDR1 and CDR2 are SGHTA and FQGTGA. Trimming stripped 2 bases from V and 5 bases from J, with 19 bases between. This CDR3 reads CASSLSGGVPSNEQYF. The CDR3 DNA reads TGTGCCAGCAGCTTATCTGGCGGGGTACCCAGCAACGAGCAGTACTTC. Together with reference TRBV7-3 and TRBJ2-7, the CDR3 gives the full variable domain: GAGVSQTPSNKVTEKGKYVELRCDPISGHTALYWYRQSLGQGPEFLIYFQGTGAADDSGLPNDRFFAVRPEGSVSTLKIQRTERGDSAVYLCASSLSGGVPSNEQYFGPGTRLTVT.

V usage is TRBV5-1 and J usage is TRBJ2-1; 7 positions match TRBD1. The CDR3 is made up of 13 amino acids. Germline values: CDR1 SGHRS, CDR2 YFSETQ. J was trimmed by 5 bases and V by 8 bases; bases with no gene match: 7. In nucleotides, the CDR3 is TGCGCCAGTTATGACAGGGAAAACAATGAGCAGTTCTTC. Amino acids: CASYDRENNEQFF.

This clonotype was detected many times. The V and J genes are TRBV20-1 and TRBJ2-2; D may be TRBD1 (6 bases). From germline, CDR1 is DFQATT and CDR2 SNEGSKA (reference sequence). Trimming cost V 2 bases and J 5 bases, with 12 bases left between them. The CDR3 spans 14 residues. CDR3 sequence (DNA): TGCAGTGCTAGAAAATATCAGGGGACCGGGGAGCTGTTTTTT. Amino acids: CSARKYQGTGELFF.

The chain combines TRBV7-2 with TRBJ2-5, with TRBD1 as a possible D gene (5 bases). The V gene lost 5 bases and the J gene lost 5 bases, with 15 bases spanning the gap. The CDR3 is 14 residues long. Germline V gives CDR1 SGHTA, CDR2 FQGNSA. The DNA for the CDR3 is TGTGCCAGCAGCCAAGGGGCCGTCCTGGAGACCCAGTACTTC. Its translation: CASSQGAVLETQYF.

There are many counts of this clonotype. The V call is TRBV11-2, the J call TRBJ2-7; TRBD2 aligns across 13 bases. This CDR3 spans 18 amino acids. V dropped 4 bases and J dropped 2; count of bases not matched to a gene: 11. Germline values: CDR1 SGHAT, CDR2 FQNNGV. In DNA, the CDR3 is TGTGCCAGCAGCTCGACTAGCGGGAGGCTGTTAGGGGCCTACGAGCAGTACTTC. Protein: CASSSTSGRLLGAYEQYF.

This clonotype was seen many times. V gene TRBV29-1 combines with J gene TRBJ2-7; 11 bases agree with TRBD2. This CDR3 has 13 amino acids. Trimming cost V 6 bases and J 4 bases; bases outside gene matches: 5. Per the germline V gene, CDR1 is SQVTM and CDR2 is ANQGSEA. The CDR3 sequence is CSVQLAGVYEQYF. The CDR3 bases are TGCAGCGTCCAACTAGCGGGAGTTTACGAGCAGTACTTC.

This clonotype has only a few counts. This chain connects TRBV30 to TRBJ1-2; weak D call: TRBD1 (6 bases). Looked up from germline, CDR1 is GTSNPN and CDR2 is SVGIG (reference sequence). The CDR3 consists of 16 residues. Trimming removed 1 base from V and 0 bases from J, with 15 bases in between. CDR3 residues: CAWSDQGTLSNYGYTF. CDR3 nucleotides: TGTGCCTGGAGTGATCAGGGGACCCTGTCTAACTATGGCTACACCTTC.

This clonotype was observed at least ten times. The chain uses TRBV20-1 and TRBJ2-1, with D tentatively TRBD1 (5 bases). Germline CDR1 reads DFQATT; CDR2 reads SNEGSKA (reference sequence). This CDR3 contains 12 residues. V was cut by 3 bases and J by 7 bases, with 10 bases left in between. CDR3 residues: CSASRRVNEQFF. CDR3 in DNA: TGCAGTGCTAGCCGCAGGGTAAATGAGCAGTTCTTC.

The chain carries TRBV10-3 and TRBJ2-7, with TRBD2 identical over 14 bases. The CDR3 runs 15 residues. In germline, CDR1 is ENHRY, CDR2 SYGVKD. Trimming at V came to 2 bases and at J to 5 bases, leaving 2 bases not matched to a gene. CDR3 bases: TGTGCCATCAGTGAGGGACTAGCGGGAGGCCACGAGCAGTACGTC. Its protein is CAISEGLAGGHEQYV.

This clonotype was found many times. The chain joins TRBV28 to TRBJ2-1; TRBD1 aligns across 10 bases. The germline V gene has CDR1 MDHEN and CDR2 SYDVKM. Losses at the gene ends were 9 bases for V and 7 bases for J; bases not matched to a gene: 9. The CDR3 is made up of 14 amino acids. CDR3 in amino acids: CASDGRDRGNEQFF. CDR3 sequence (DNA): TGTGCCAGTGATGGCCGGGACAGGGGTAATGAGCAGTTCTTC.

Ten or more counts support this clonotype. V is TRBV7-9 and J is TRBJ1-4; no clear D. V lost 4 bases, J lost 0 bases, and 15 bases lay in between. Germline CDR1 is SEHNR and CDR2 is FQNEAQ (reference sequence). The CDR3 is made up of 17 amino acids. CDR3 amino acids: CASSSSREPATNEKLFF. In DNA, the CDR3 is TGTGCCAGCAGCTCTTCACGGGAGCCTGCAACTAATGAAAAACTGTTTTTT.

V is TRBV20-1 and J is TRBJ2-1; D gene unclear. Germline CDR1 is DFQATT and CDR2 is SNEGSKA (reference sequence). The V gene lost 3 bases and the J gene lost 0 bases, with 12 bases spanning the gap. The CDR3 has 15 amino acids. In nucleotides, the CDR3 is TGCAGTGCTAGCGACTGGCCTAGCTCCTACAATGAGCAGTTCTTC. This translates into CSASDWPSSYNEQFF.

This clonotype was recorded many times. The chain combines TRBV12-3 or TRBV12-4 with TRBJ1-1, with a weak D call TRBD1 (6 bases). Trimming removed 6 bases at V and 4 bases at J, with 15 bases between. This CDR3 has 14 residues. The CDR3: CASSQGTTVTEAFF. The CDR3 DNA reads TGTGCCAGCAGCCAAGGGACAACCGTCACTGAAGCTTTCTTT.

V usage is TRBV20-1 and J usage is TRBJ2-1, with D perhaps assigned TRBD1 or TRBD2 (5 bases each). The CDR3 runs to 14 residues. The V end lost 3 bases, the J end lost 3 bases, and 12 bases lay between the germline ends. Germline V gives CDR1 DFQATT, CDR2 SNEGSKA (reference sequence). For the CDR3, the DNA is TGCAGTGCTAGCAGGGAGTCTCTCTACAATGAGCAGTTCTTC. It codes for CSASRESLYNEQFF.